This T cell receptor (beta chain) was identified in a study of blood T cell repertoires in COVID-19. The overall study: Samples representing acute and convalescent COVID-19 were sourced from the United States, Italy and Spain. From T cells, B-cell-depleted T cells, or PBMCs came the material, which was cDNA or gDNA.

A single count supports this clone. Additional DNA sequences in this sample encode the identical CDR3. The CDR3 sequence is 13 residues long. The V gene lost 5 bases and the J gene lost 4 bases, with 8 bases spanning the gap. Germline V CDR1 and CDR2: KGHDR, SFDVKD. In the study's own analysis: The assay estimated nucleated cells by amplifying reference gene primers. Sequencing was performed with immunoSEQ multiplex PCR; in TCRdb, only in-frame clones are kept and a portion is missing. The D gene and trimming were derived from the DNA, and the V and J assignments and clone size from that table. This sample has a few hundred thousand clones, with over 75% found just once.

V and J are TRBV24-1 and TRBJ1-5, with a tentative D call TRBD1 (6 bases). The sample comprised peripheral blood. This clonotype was sampled from a human donor in a cohort sampled during active COVID-19. CDR3 residues: CATSGTGNQPQHF. CDR3 sequence (DNA): TGTGCCACCAGTGGAACAGGGAATCAGCCCCAGCATTTT.